Detailed here is one T cell receptor beta chain. Its antigen remains unknown. The data belong to a study of T cell responses to AZD1222 COVID-19 vaccine. The study's findings and limits: Unmutated variant regions are reportedly the target of nearly half of TCRs that are spike-specific. Repertoire sampling happened only post peak T cell response. AZD1222 recipients seropositive at baseline numbered only 6 or 7.

This CDR3 has 13 amino acids. V was clipped by 5 bases and J by 2 bases, with 12 bases between them. Germline V CDR1 and CDR2: GTSNPN, SVGIG (reference sequence). The table came from immunoSEQ multiplex PCR; TCRdb's copy has only in-frame clones and leaves some out. The data hold under 120,000 clones, with roughly nine tenths observed a single time. Sequencing was performed on peripheral blood, taken on day 0 of AZD1222 vaccination. The chain employs TRBV30 and TRBJ1-1; possibly TRBD1 for D (6 bases). The sequence was collected from an adult in good health. CDR3 in amino acids: CAWSGTTNTEAFF. The CDR3 DNA follows: TGTGCCTGGTCCGGGACAACCAACACTGAAGCTTTCTTT.